Shown below are 24 T cell receptor beta chains from a single sample sequenced in a study of T-cell reconstitution after alpha-beta-depleted transplantation in children. A TCRbeta library incorporating unique molecular identifiers was prepared. TCRdb reprocessed the PCR reads with MiXCR, giving one entry per CDR3 protein. The sample records about 400,000 distinct CDR3 sequences, around 21% being singletons. Sample: PBMCs from the stem cell graft donor, taken from the stem cell graft. These receptors all come from a human donor who donated a stem cell graft to a child with acute myeloid leukemia.

The rearrangement links TRBV5-5 to TRBJ1-2; no definite D call. CDR1 and CDR2 from the germline V gene are SGHKS and YYEKEE (reference sequence). V was clipped by 0 bases and J by 4 bases, with 10 bases between them. The CDR3 is made up of 14 amino acids. The CDR3 coding sequence is TGTGCCAGCAGCTTGGATGTGGTCCCCTATGGCTACACCTTC. This encodes CASSLDVVPYGYTF.

J is TRBJ2-2 and V is TRBV7-9, with D maybe TRBD2 (5 bases). With 3 bases removed from V and 7 bases from J, the gap between germline ends came to 9 bases. CDR1 and CDR2 from the germline V gene are SEHNR and FQNEAQ (reference sequence). The CDR3 covers 13 residues. This chain's CDR3 is CASSFAGGGELFF. CDR3 coding DNA: TGTGCCAGCAGCTTTGCGGGTGGCGGGGAGCTGTTTTTT.

The V and J genes are TRBV4-1 and TRBJ2-7; TRBD2 aligns across 8 bases. In germline, CDR1 is MGHRA, CDR2 YSYEKL. This CDR3 is 15 amino acids long. V lost 2 bases and J lost 0; bases outside the gene matches: 3. The CDR3 DNA sequence: TGCGCCAGCAGCCAAACAAGCGGGAGCTCCTACGAGCAGTACTTC. Its protein is CASSQTSGSSYEQYF.

This clonotype showed up many times. CDR3 nucleotides: TGCAGTGCTGGCAACAGGGGGCTAGGCTACGAGCAGTACTTC. It is translated as CSAGNRGLGYEQYF. The chain joins TRBV20-1 to TRBJ2-7; 9 bases are shared with TRBD1. Trimming cost V 5 bases and J 3 bases; bases outside gene matches: 8. Germline V gene data show CDR1 as DFQATT and CDR2 as SNEGSKA (reference sequence). The length of the CDR3 is 14 residues.

The sample holds a few counts of this clonotype. The chain links TRBV10-2 to TRBJ2-7; D is possibly TRBD2 (5 bases). Germline V CDR1 and CDR2: WSHSY, SAAADI. V lost 0 bases to trimming and J lost 0 bases, with 12 bases between them. This CDR3 comprises 16 residues. DNA of the CDR3: TGCGCCAGCAGTGAGTCCGGGGTCCTTTTCTCCTACGAGCAGTACTTC. Amino acid sequence: CASSESGVLFSYEQYF.

This clonotype was recorded a few times. The chain carries TRBV29-1 and TRBJ2-3, with a weak D call TRBD1 (6 bases). This CDR3 spans 13 amino acids. Per germline, CDR1 SQVTM and CDR2 ANQGSEA. V gave up 6 bases and J gave up 0 bases, with 10 bases separating them. The DNA of the CDR3 is TGCAGCGTGGGACACCTTAGCACAGATACGCAGTATTTT. This translates into CSVGHLSTDTQYF.

This clonotype was picked up a small number of times. The chain links TRBV9 to TRBJ1-5, with a tentative D call TRBD1 (6 bases). Deletions cut 4 bases from V and 1 base from J, with 9 bases between. The CDR3 loop spans 14 amino acids. Germline V gene data show CDR1 as SGDLS and CDR2 as YYNGEE. CDR3 residues: CASSRGASNQPQHF. The CDR3, as DNA: TGTGCCAGCAGCAGGGGGGCGAGCAATCAGCCCCAGCATTTT.

This CDR3 is CASSSSGLAGDYEQFF. As DNA, the CDR3 is TGTGCCAGCAGCTCGAGCGGACTAGCGGGAGACTATGAGCAGTTCTTC. V usage is TRBV11-1 and J usage is TRBJ2-1, with TRBD2 matching 13 bases. V lost 4 bases, J lost 8 bases, and 8 bases stayed unmatched. The CDR3 loop spans 16 amino acids. Per germline, CDR1 SGHAT and CDR2 FQDESV (reference sequence).

In nucleotides, the CDR3 is TGTGCCAGCAGCGTGACTAGCGGGAGGAAAAGCTCCTACGAGCAGTACTTC. Translated: CASSVTSGRKSSYEQYF. This chain joins TRBV5-6 and TRBJ2-7; TRBD2 agrees at 13 bases. V shed 4 bases and J 0 bases; nucleotides not matched to a gene: 7. The V gene's germline CDR1 is SGHDT and CDR2 YYEEEE. The CDR3 is 17 residues long.

The genes are TRBV4-1 and TRBJ1-5, with a tentative D call TRBD1 (6 bases). Trimming took 0 bases from V and 2 from J, leaving 8 bases between them. Germline V lookup: CDR1 MGHRA, CDR2 YSYEKL. This CDR3 contains 15 residues. The CDR3 coding sequence is TGCGCCAGCAGCCAAGAGACAGGACGCAATCAGCCCCAGCATTTT. Its translation is CASSQETGRNQPQHF.

In DNA, the CDR3 is TGCAGTGCTCTCCCCGGTCACAATGAGCAGTTCTTC. It yields the protein CSALPGHNEQFF. The chain couples TRBV20-1 to TRBJ2-1; no firm D call. The CDR3 extends over 12 amino acids. Trimming left V 5 bases short and J 5 bases short, with 10 bases between. Germline loops: CDR1 DFQATT, CDR2 SNEGSKA (reference sequence).

This clonotype occurred a few times. V is TRBV5-1 and J is TRBJ2-1, with D hard to call. V was clipped by 3 bases and J by 4 bases, with 11 bases between them. The CDR3 runs to 14 residues. Germline V lookup: CDR1 SGHRS, CDR2 YFSETQ. The CDR3, as DNA: TGCGCCAGCAGCTCAGGTTCCGCTTACAATGAGCAGTTCTTC. It encodes CASSSGSAYNEQFF.

This clonotype was observed a handful of times. V and J are TRBV7-2 and TRBJ2-1, with 10 bases aligning to TRBD2. CDR3 length: 15 amino acids. Germline values: CDR1 SGHTA, CDR2 FQGNSA. With 3 bases clipped from V and 5 bases from J, the junction kept 4 bases outside the gene matches. DNA for the CDR3: TGTGCCAGCAGCTTGTCGGGACTAGCGAACAATGAGCAGTTCTTC. This sequence encodes CASSLSGLANNEQFF.

The chain couples TRBV6-2 or TRBV6-3 to TRBJ1-6, with a possible D match to TRBD1 (6 bases). V lost 6 bases and J lost 4, with 7 bases in between. Germline CDR1 reads MNHEY; CDR2 reads SVGEGT. This CDR3 region has 13 residues. DNA for the CDR3: TGTGCCAGCAGCCAGGGGTATAATTCACCCCTCCACTTT. Translated, it gives CASSQGYNSPLHF.

The table lists this clonotype with a few counts. The V and J genes are TRBV5-6 and TRBJ2-1; possibly TRBD1 or TRBD2 for D (6 bases each). V lost 0 bases, J lost 8 bases, and 18 bases lay in between. Germline V gene sequence: CDR1 SGHDT, CDR2 YYEEEE. This CDR3 spans 16 amino acids. CDR3 in amino acids: CASSLAREGGYDEQFF. The CDR3 DNA reads as TGTGCCAGCAGCTTGGCGAGGGAAGGGGGGTACGATGAGCAGTTCTTC.

This clonotype was counted only a few times. The gene calls are TRBV29-1 and TRBJ2-1; 10 bases line up with TRBD1. This CDR3 spans 16 amino acids. J lost 6 bases, V lost 6 bases, and 14 bases had no gene match. The germline CDR1 and CDR2 sequences are SQVTM and ANQGSEA. The CDR3 is CSVTRDRGVRGNEQFF. CDR3 bases: TGCAGCGTGACCCGGGACAGGGGAGTGAGGGGCAATGAGCAGTTCTTC.

CDR3 nucleotide sequence: TGTGCCAGCAGCCTTGGCCCATTCTGGGACACTGAAGCTTTCTTT. Residues: CASSLGPFWDTEAFF. This rearrangement joins TRBV5-6 to TRBJ1-1; the D is unclear. The CDR3 sequence is 15 residues long. CDR1 and CDR2 from the germline V gene are SGHDT and YYEEEE. V lost 4 bases, J lost 3 bases, and 16 bases lay in between.

The J gene is TRBJ2-7, the V gene TRBV9, with D unresolved. V was trimmed by 3 bases and J by 6 bases, leaving 13 bases between them. Looked up from germline, CDR1 is SGDLS and CDR2 is YYNGEE. The CDR3 is 13 residues long. The CDR3 loop reads CASSASLRAEQYF. As DNA, the CDR3 is TGTGCCAGCAGCGCCTCCCTTAGGGCCGAGCAGTACTTC.

The rearrangement uses TRBV20-1 and TRBJ1-1, with a weak D call TRBD1 (5 bases). The CDR3 spans 16 residues. Germline CDR1 is DFQATT and CDR2 is SNEGSKA (reference sequence). The V end lost 3 bases, the J end lost 0 bases, and 17 bases lay between the germline ends. Here the CDR3 DNA reads TGCAGTGCTAGTGGGGGTGCTTTGTTTCTGAACACTGAAGCTTTCTTT. As protein: CSASGGALFLNTEAFF.

This clonotype was found a few times. The chain recombines TRBV20-1 with TRBJ2-3; possible D gene TRBD1, 6 bases. The CDR3 runs to 16 residues. V was pared by 3 bases and J by 0 bases, with 16 bases between. The germline CDR1 and CDR2 sequences are DFQATT and SNEGSKA (reference sequence). CDR3 bases: TGCAGTGCTAGCCCCCCGGGACAATCTAGCACAGATACGCAGTATTTT. Residues: CSASPPGQSSTDTQYF.

This clonotype occurred a few times. The chain has TRBV5-1 and TRBJ2-1; D tentatively reads TRBD1 or TRBD2 (5 bases each). V was pared by 4 bases and J by 8 bases, with 13 bases between. Germline CDR1 and CDR2: SGHRS and YFSETQ. CDR3 length: 13 amino acids. CDR3 nucleotides: TGCGCCAGCAGCCTCCGGGGCGCAGATGAGCAGTTCTTC. It translates to CASSLRGADEQFF.

This clonotype was counted between two and nine times. The J gene is TRBJ2-5, the V gene TRBV5-6; D possibly corresponds to TRBD2 (5 bases). CDR3 length: 19 amino acids. Per germline, CDR1 SGHDT and CDR2 YYEEEE. Between the trimmed V and J ends, which lost 4 bases and 7 bases, there was a span of 32 bases. The CDR3 bases are TGTGCCAGCAGCAAGTTCTTCTACTCTTCGGGAATAATGAGCGGGACCCAGTACTTC. Protein: CASSKFFYSSGIMSGTQYF.

This clonotype came up a few times. V and J are TRBV12-3 or TRBV12-4 and TRBJ1-1; unclear D gene. The CDR3 is 13 amino acids. V was shortened by 6 bases and J by 7 bases, with 15 bases between the two germline ends. This CDR3 reads CASSPGPPLEAFF. The CDR3 DNA is TGTGCCAGCAGCCCCGGGCCCCCCCTTGAAGCTTTCTTT.

This clonotype was seen a few times. V and J are TRBV7-2 and TRBJ2-5; 10 bases agree with TRBD2. The CDR3 is 15 residues long. With 4 bases clipped from V and 4 bases from J, the junction kept 6 bases outside the gene matches. Germline V lookup: CDR1 SGHTA, CDR2 FQGNSA. This CDR3 is CASSSLAGVGETQYF. The CDR3 DNA reads as TGTGCCAGCAGCTCGCTAGCGGGAGTGGGAGAGACCCAGTACTTC.